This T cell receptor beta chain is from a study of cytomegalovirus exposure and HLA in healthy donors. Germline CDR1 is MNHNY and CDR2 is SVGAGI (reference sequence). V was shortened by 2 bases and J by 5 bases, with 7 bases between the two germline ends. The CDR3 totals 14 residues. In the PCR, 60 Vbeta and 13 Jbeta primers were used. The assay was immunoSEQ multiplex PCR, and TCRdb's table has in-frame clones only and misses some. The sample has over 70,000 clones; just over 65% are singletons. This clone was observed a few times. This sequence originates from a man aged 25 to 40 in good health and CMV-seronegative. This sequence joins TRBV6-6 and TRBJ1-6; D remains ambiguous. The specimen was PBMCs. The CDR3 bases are TGTGCCAGCAGTTACGGGGAGCATAATTCACCCCTCCACTTT. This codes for CASSYGEHNSPLHF.